Below, 8 T cell receptor beta chains from the same sample are listed, as sequenced in a study of cytomegalovirus exposure and HLA in healthy donors. Vbeta (60) and Jbeta (13) primers were used in the PCR. TCRdb's table, derived via immunoSEQ multiplex PCR, lists solely in-frame clones and lacks some. The sample contains 55,000 to 80,000 clones, roughly 70% of which appear only once. The sample taken for sequencing was PBMCs. Source of these receptors: a man between 65 and 85 years old in good health and CMV-seronegative.

The table lists this clone with a few counts. The chain carries TRBV11-2 and TRBJ1-2; TRBD1 matches at 10 bases. After removal of 4 bases from V and 8 bases from J, the junction contained 7 bases not matched to a gene. Germline CDR1 and CDR2: SGHAT and FQNNGV. This CDR3 spans 14 amino acids. As DNA, the CDR3 is TGTGCCAGCAGCTCCGGACAGGGGGGTTTAGGCTACACCTTC. This encodes CASSSGQGGLGYTF.

This chain joins TRBV6-1 and TRBJ1-2; D gene unclear. The CDR3 has 15 residues. Trimming removed 2 bases at V and 3 bases at J, with 13 bases between. Germline loops: CDR1 MNHNS, CDR2 SASEGT. The CDR3 nucleotides are TGTGCCAGCAGTGAACTGTCAGCGATTTACTATGGCTACACCTTC. Translated, it gives CASSELSAIYYGYTF.

The chain employs TRBV2 and TRBJ2-1, with D perhaps matching TRBD1 (6 bases). Trimming took 1 base from V and 7 from J, leaving 8 bases between them. Germline V CDR1 and CDR2: SNHLY, FYNNEI. This CDR3 comprises 13 residues. CDR3 region: CASSEDRVNEQFF. The CDR3 nucleotides read TGTGCCAGCAGTGAAGACAGGGTGAATGAGCAGTTCTTC. Together with reference TRBV2 and TRBJ2-1, the CDR3 gives the full variable domain: EPEVTQTPSHQVTQMGQEVILRCVPISNHLYFYWYRQILGQKVEFLVSFYNNEISEKSEIFDDQFSVERPDGSNFTLKIRSTKLEDSAMYFCASSEDRVNEQFFGPGTRLTVL.

This clone came up a few times. This chain connects TRBV2 to TRBJ2-7; the D gene is possibly TRBD1 (5 bases). The V and J ends lost 3 bases and 6 bases respectively, with 18 bases between them. CDR3 length equals 15 residues. Germline-derived CDR1 and CDR2 are SNHLY and FYNNEI. The CDR3 DNA reads TGTGCCAGCAGTGAGAATTTTCTTGGCAGGGCCGAGCAGTACTTC. Translation gives CASSENFLGRAEQYF.

This clone has only one observation. In DNA form, the CDR3 reads TGCGCCAGCAGCGAGACAGGGGTGGAAACCGGGGAGCTGTTTTTT. It specifies CASSETGVETGELFF. V and J are TRBV10-1 and TRBJ2-2, with 8 bases lining up with TRBD1. V was clipped by 6 bases and J by 5 bases; unmatched bases: 8. CDR3 length: 15 amino acids. Germline CDR1 WNHNN, CDR2 SYGVQD (reference sequence).

This clone was counted only a few times. J is TRBJ2-1 and V is TRBV7-2; weak D call: TRBD2 (5 bases). V lost 8 bases and J 0 bases, leaving 17 bases between the germline ends. CDR3 length: 16 amino acids. The germline V gene encodes CDR1 SGHTA and CDR2 FQGNSA. The CDR3: CASVTNGLSSYNEQFF. In DNA form, the CDR3 reads TGTGCCAGCGTCACGAACGGACTCAGCTCCTACAATGAGCAGTTCTTC.

This rearrangement joins TRBV5-1 to TRBJ2-7, with 7 nucleotides matching TRBD2. Germline V gene data show CDR1 as SGHRS and CDR2 as YFSETQ. V lost 2 bases and J lost 3; bases outside the gene matches: 8. CDR3 length: 15 amino acids. The CDR3 protein is CASSLGWEGLYEQYF. CDR3 in DNA: TGCGCCAGCAGCTTAGGGTGGGAGGGCCTCTACGAGCAGTACTTC.

The rearrangement links TRBV18 to TRBJ2-5; D call uncertain. Germline V gene data show CDR1 as KGHSH and CDR2 as LQKENI. The V end lost 6 bases, the J end lost 5 bases, and 16 bases lay between the germline ends. The CDR3 is 14 amino acids. In DNA form, the CDR3 reads TGTGCCAGCTCCCTTGGCATCCTGGAGGAGACCCAGTACTTC. It yields the protein CASSLGILEETQYF. Combining the CDR3 with reference TRBV18 and TRBJ2-5 gives the whole variable domain NAGVMQNPRHLVRRRGQEARLRCSPMKGHSHVYWYRQLPEEGLKFMVYLQKENIIDESGMPKERFSAEFPKEGPSILRIQQVVRGDSAAYFCASSLGILEETQYFGPGTRLLVL.